This T cell receptor (beta chain) originates from a study of blood T cell repertoires in COVID-19. Study context: Specimens from acute and convalescent COVID-19 originated in the United States, Italy and Spain. In each case, the material was cDNA or gDNA derived from T cells, B-cell-depleted T cells, or PBMCs.

In the original processing: How many nucleated cells were present was estimated from reference gene primer amplification. Assay used: immunoSEQ multiplex PCR; TCRdb lists only in-frame clones, some missing. V and J calls and clone size come straight from that table; D and trimming were deduced from the DNA. The repertoire includes some 190,000 clones, roughly 84% of them detected once, and about 20% sits in the top ten. Material: peripheral blood. This TCR derives from a human donor in a cohort sampled during active COVID-19.

In DNA, the CDR3 is TGTGCCAGCAGCCGGGGCCCTGAGAAACTGTTTTTT. Translating it yields CASSRGPEKLFF. The V and J genes are TRBV3-1 (or the pseudogene TRBV3-2) and TRBJ1-4; maybe TRBD1 (5 bases). The CDR3 runs to 12 residues. Germline loops: CDR1 LGHDT, CDR2 YNNKEL (reference sequence). Trimming stripped 4 bases from V and 11 bases from J, with 11 bases between.